The source of this T cell receptor beta chain is a study of cytomegalovirus exposure and HLA in healthy donors. Comments on this clone: Its antigen is not known. One end of the junction is discordant with germline, which a read error may explain.

PCR primers comprised 60 Vbeta and 13 Jbeta primers. This table comes from immunoSEQ multiplex PCR, and its TCRdb copy is limited to in-frame clones, with some not included. The sample includes 130,000 or so clones, approximately 69% of them seen just once. Overall study results and limits: Cytomegalovirus association was assigned to 170 or so TCR beta chains.

CDR1 and CDR2 from the germline V gene are MNHNS and SASEGT. The CDR3 extends over 12 amino acids. Sequenced: PBMCs. This clonotype was sampled from a man aged 35 to 55 in good health and CMV-seropositive. The gene calls are TRBV6-1 and TRBJ2-3, with TRBD1 matching over 8 bases. The CDR3 here is CAGSEHRGTQYF. For the CDR3, the DNA is TGTGCCGGCAGTGAACACAGGGGGACGCAGTATTTT.